The rows below give T cell receptor beta chains drawn from one sample of a study of blood T cell repertoires in COVID-19. Clones were sequenced by immunoSEQ multiplex PCR, and TCRdb holds only the in-frame ones, with some missing. The table has approximately 80,000 clones, around 85% seen once. The specimen sequenced was peripheral blood. All receptors derive from a man in his forties or fifties with COVID-19, enrolled during active disease. Both conserved end residues are part of each CDR3. A D gene is named only where the DNA matches it firmly. Size is stated for part of the rows, as once, few or many counts, or as a class when the clone is expanded.

cdr3_aa cdr3_nt j_call v_call clone_size d_call
CASSPPGAGNQPQHF TGTGCCAGCTCACCACCGGGAGCGGGCAATCAGCCCCAGCATTTT TRBJ1-5 TRBV18 NA NA
CASSLDGTGGVGETQYF TGCGCCAGCAGCTTGGATGGAACAGGGGGGGTTGGAGAGACCCAGTACTTC TRBJ2-5 TRBV5-1 NA NA
CAISDSRGLAGDNIQYF TGTGCCATCAGTGATTCGAGGGGGCTAGCGGGAGATAACATTCAGTACTTC TRBJ2-4 TRBV10-3 NA TRBD2
CASSLGGAEVVQETQYF TGCGCCAGCAGCTTGGGTGGGGCCGAGGTCGTACAAGAGACCCAGTACTTC TRBJ2-5 TRBV5-1 NA NA
CASSLNRDRGAYEQYF TGTGCCAGTAGTCTCAACCGGGACAGGGGTGCCTACGAGCAGTACTTC TRBJ2-7 TRBV19 NA TRBD1
CAISPGIGNTEAFF TGTGCCATCAGTCCGGGTATCGGGAACACTGAAGCTTTCTTT TRBJ1-1 TRBV10-3 NA NA
CASSLRQTDTQYF TGTGCCAGCAGCTTACGACAGACAGATACGCAGTATTTT TRBJ2-3 TRBV7-3 NA NA
CASSYERISTDTQYF TGTGCCAGCAGTTATGAGCGGATTAGCACAGATACGCAGTATTTT TRBJ2-3 TRBV6-2/TRBV6-3 NA NA
CASSITGQGIQPQHF TGTGCCAGTAGTATAACGGGACAGGGTATACAGCCCCAGCATTTT TRBJ1-5 TRBV19 NA TRBD1
CASSFRYQRQSNSVEAFF TGTGCCAGCAGCTTCCGTTACCAGAGACAGTCGAATAGTGTAGAGGCTTTCTTT TRBJ1-1 TRBV7-8 few NA
CASSTRLAGGADTQYF TGTGCCAGCAGCACTCGACTAGCGGGAGGGGCAGATACGCAGTATTTT TRBJ2-3 TRBV3-1/TRBV3-2 NA TRBD2